Listed below are T cell receptor beta chains from one sample, sequenced in a study of T cell responses to AZD1222 COVID-19 vaccine. Generated by immunoSEQ multiplex PCR, the TCRdb table keeps only in-frame clones and is missing some. The sample shows some 40,000 clones, over 60% of them seen only once. The specimen was peripheral blood, collected on day 0 of AZD1222 vaccination. Receptors originate from an adult in good health. Both conserved end residues are part of each CDR3. The order of the fields is CDR3 protein, CDR3 DNA, V gene, J gene, clone size, D gene. A D gene is named only where the DNA matches it firmly. Expanded clones get a size class; other rows say once, few or many, or leave the size out.

CASSLVSGGSFTYEQYF	TGTGCCAGCAGCTTAGTTAGCGGGGGTTCTTTTACCTACGAGCAGTACTTC	TRBV7-8	TRBJ2-7	-	TRBD2
CASSLNSNSYEQYF	TGTGCCAGCAGCTTAAACAGCAACTCCTACGAGCAGTACTTC	TRBV7-3	TRBJ2-7	-	-
CASNQGGYGYTF	TGTGCCAGCAACCAGGGGGGCTATGGCTACACCTTC	TRBV28	TRBJ1-2	-	TRBD1
CASSSSRQGDGYTF	TGTGCCAGCAGCTCATCGAGACAGGGAGATGGCTACACCTTC	TRBV11-3	TRBJ1-2	-	TRBD1
CAISEGIGDGYTF	TGTGCCATCAGTGAGGGTATCGGGGACGGCTACACCTTC	TRBV10-3	TRBJ1-2	medium-sized	-
CASSLVGGTSTEQYF	TGTGCCAGCAGCTTAGTAGGCGGGACGTCCACCGAGCAGTACTTC	TRBV7-8	TRBJ2-7	-	-
CASSLRGRGYGYTF	TGTGCCAGCAGCTTGAGGGGACGAGGCTATGGCTACACCTTC	TRBV5-6	TRBJ1-2	-	-
CASTTRRLGELFF	TGTGCCAGCACCACCCGGCGGTTAGGGGAGCTGTTTTTT	TRBV6-6	TRBJ2-2	-	-
CATSGRDRGSPNEKLFF	TGTGCCACCAGCGGCCGGGACAGGGGGTCCCCGAATGAAAAACTGTTTTTT	TRBV15	TRBJ1-4	-	TRBD1
CASSSGAREQYF	TGTGCCAGCAGCTCCGGGGCGAGGGAGCAGTACTTC	TRBV3-1/TRBV3-2	TRBJ2-7	-	-
CASPRDRGFFTEAFF	TGTGCCAGCCCCCGAGACAGGGGGTTTTTCACTGAAGCTTTCTTT	TRBV6-5	TRBJ1-1	-	TRBD1
CASESSGNTIYF	TGTGCCAGTGAGAGTTCTGGAAACACCATATATTTT	TRBV18	TRBJ1-3	-	-
CASSRGRLNTEAFF	TGTGCCAGCAGTCGCGGACGGTTGAACACTGAAGCTTTCTTT	TRBV2	TRBJ1-1	-	-
CASSFGESGNTIYF	TGTGCCAGCAGCTTCGGAGAGTCTGGAAACACCATATATTTT	TRBV11-3	TRBJ1-3	-	-
CASSLRGLNSPLHF	TGTGCCAGCAGCTTGAGGGGGCTTAATTCACCCCTCCACTTT	TRBV5-6	TRBJ1-6	-	TRBD1
CASSSDGASNQPQHF	TGTGCCAGCAGCTCGGACGGAGCTAGCAATCAGCCCCAGCATTTT	TRBV7-2	TRBJ1-5	-	-
CSATDRDHGYTF	TGCAGCGCAACCGACAGGGACCATGGCTACACCTTC	TRBV29-1	TRBJ1-2	-	TRBD1
CASSYSGGHNYGYTF	TGTGCCAGCAGTTACTCGGGGGGACACAACTATGGCTACACCTTC	TRBV6-5	TRBJ1-2	-	-
CASRIDTSDEQFF	TGTGCCAGCCGAATCGACACCAGCGATGAGCAGTTCTTC	TRBV7-9	TRBJ2-1	-	-
CASSLVGNYGYTF	TGTGCCAGCAGTTTAGTAGGGAACTATGGCTACACCTTC	TRBV12-3/TRBV12-4	TRBJ1-2	-	-
CASSLASGGFYEQYF	TGTGCCAGCAGCTTAGCTAGCGGGGGGTTCTACGAGCAGTACTTC	TRBV7-2	TRBJ2-7	-	TRBD2
CASSRPGLARETQYF	TGTGCCAGCAGCCGCCCTGGACTAGCTCGAGAGACCCAGTACTTC	TRBV7-2	TRBJ2-5	few	TRBD2
CASSRGLSGTQYF	TGTGCCAGCAGCCGCGGACTAAGCGGGACCCAGTACTTC	TRBV7-9	TRBJ2-5	-	-
CASSGSRNQPQHF	TGTGCCAGTAGCGGGAGTCGGAATCAGCCCCAGCATTTT	TRBV19	TRBJ1-5	-	-
CASSLNLLDSQETQYF	TGTGCCAGCAGCCTAAACCTACTAGATTCGCAAGAGACCCAGTACTTC	TRBV7-3	TRBJ2-5	once	-
CASDNRGISNQPQHF	TGTGCCAGCGATAACCGGGGGATAAGCAATCAGCCCCAGCATTTT	TRBV5-8	TRBJ1-5	few	-
CASSPSRGLSYEQYF	TGTGCCAGCAGCCCTTCCAGGGGACTTTCCTACGAGCAGTACTTC	TRBV11-1	TRBJ2-7	-	-
CASSSTGVTEAFF	TGCGCCAGCAGCTCAACAGGGGTAACTGAAGCTTTCTTT	TRBV5-1	TRBJ1-1	-	TRBD1
CASGPGTANTGELFF	TGTGCCAGCGGTCCGGGCACCGCGAACACCGGGGAGCTGTTTTTT	TRBV9	TRBJ2-2	-	-
CASVRGPSNQPQHF	TGTGCCAGCGTAAGGGGTCCGAGCAATCAGCCCCAGCATTTT	TRBV6-5	TRBJ1-5	-	-
CASSLVDSSNQPQHF	TGTGCCAGCAGCTTGGTGGACAGTAGCAATCAGCCCCAGCATTTT	TRBV7-2	TRBJ1-5	-	-
CASSYPSGEQFF	TGTGCCAGCAGCTACCCAAGCGGTGAGCAGTTCTTC	TRBV7-3	TRBJ2-1	few	-
CASSPPSSYKPQHF	TGTGCCAGCAGTCCCCCGTCCTCATACAAGCCCCAGCATTTT	TRBV28	TRBJ1-5	-	-
CASRRRGEAKNIQYF	TGTGCCAGCCGAAGGAGGGGAGAGGCCAAAAACATTCAGTACTTC	TRBV7-6	TRBJ2-4	medium-sized	-
CASSLTLAGRKSSYNEQFF	TGTGCCAGCAGTTTAACCCTAGCGGGGCGAAAGAGCTCCTACAATGAGCAGTTCTTC	TRBV28	TRBJ2-1	-	TRBD2
CASSDSGGQETQYF	TGCGCCAGCAGTGATTCAGGGGGGCAAGAGACCCAGTACTTC	TRBV10-1	TRBJ2-5	-	-
CASRPQGGHQPQHF	TGTGCCAGCAGGCCTCAGGGTGGGCATCAGCCCCAGCATTTT	TRBV28	TRBJ1-5	large	-
CASSVLGGRPPYSNQPQHF	TGTGCCAGCAGTGTGTTGGGGGGCAGGCCTCCGTATAGCAATCAGCCCCAGCATTTT	TRBV6-1	TRBJ1-5	-	-
CASSLEFGGARYEYF	TGTGCCAGCAGCTTAGAGTTTGGGGGGGCCAGATACGAGTATTTT	TRBV11-2	TRBJ2-3	-	-
CASSHRGSYGYTF	TGTGCCAGCAGCCACCGGGGGTCCTATGGCTACACCTTC	TRBV11-3	TRBJ1-2	-	-
CASSLGAVPMNTEAFF	TGTGCCAGCAGCTTAGGGGCAGTGCCCATGAACACTGAAGCTTTCTTT	TRBV11-2	TRBJ1-1	-	-
CASSAANGAEAFF	TGTGCCAGCAGCGCCGCTAACGGGGCTGAAGCTTTCTTT	TRBV9	TRBJ1-1	-	-
CASKVRGQSYEQYF	TGTGCCAGCAAAGTCAGGGGGCAATCCTACGAGCAGTACTTC	TRBV19	TRBJ2-7	once	TRBD1
CASSLDPGLATDTQYF	TGCGCCAGCAGCTTAGATCCGGGACTAGCGACAGATACGCAGTATTTT	TRBV5-1	TRBJ2-3	-	TRBD2
CASSAGFYEQYF	TGTGCCAGCAGTGCCGGGTTTTACGAGCAGTACTTC	TRBV28	TRBJ2-7	-	-
CASSQVAGGGTGELFF	TGTGCCAGCAGCCAAGTCGCCGGGGGGGGTACCGGGGAGCTGTTTTTT	TRBV3-1/TRBV3-2	TRBJ2-2	-	TRBD2
CASRYRRVDSPLHF	TGTGCCAGCAGGTACCGAAGGGTCGATTCACCCCTCCACTTT	TRBV27	TRBJ1-6	-	-
CASSNSGSKVGQPQHF	TGTGCCAGCAGTAATTCTGGGTCCAAAGTAGGTCAGCCCCAGCATTTT	TRBV6-6	TRBJ1-5	once	-
CASSVQLSTDTQYF	TGTGCCAGTAGTGTCCAGCTTAGCACAGATACGCAGTATTTT	TRBV19	TRBJ2-3	-	-
CASGLAGNHQETQYF	TGTGCTAGTGGTCTAGCGGGGAACCACCAAGAGACCCAGTACTTC	TRBV12-5	TRBJ2-5	few	TRBD2
CASSLEAGAIETQYF	TGTGCCAGCAGCTTGGAAGCAGGGGCGATAGAGACCCAGTACTTC	TRBV5-4	TRBJ2-5	-	-
CASSTKDRGTEAFF	TGTGCCAGCAGCACAAAGGACAGGGGCACTGAAGCTTTCTTT	TRBV5-6	TRBJ1-1	-	TRBD1